The 28 T cell receptor beta chains given below trace back to one sample, sequenced in a study of cytomegalovirus exposure and HLA in healthy donors. Primers included in the PCR were 60 Vbeta and 13 Jbeta primers. TCRdb keeps only in-frame clones here, not all; method: immunoSEQ multiplex PCR. In the table there are about 88,000 clones, 75% to 90% of which are singletons. Source material: PBMCs. The receptors were gathered from a man aged 18 to 29 in good health and CMV-seronegative.

This clone was counted between two and nine times. This chain uses TRBV12-5 with TRBJ1-1, with D unclear. The length of the CDR3 is 13 residues. Germline V gene lookup returns CDR1 LGHNT and CDR2 FRNRAP. V was cut by 3 bases and J by 4 bases, with 9 bases left in between. The DNA for the CDR3 is TGTGCTAGTGGTTTAGGAGAGTTCACTGAAGCTTTCTTT. Translating it yields CASGLGEFTEAFF.

V is TRBV19 and J is TRBJ2-7; 8 positions agree with TRBD1. CDR1 is LNHDA, CDR2 SQIVND, per germline (reference sequence). This CDR3 contains 16 residues. J gave up 4 bases and V 4 bases, and 12 bases lay outside the gene matches. CDR3 DNA: TGTGCCAGTAGTACTAGATGGGGACAGGAGGGGTACGAGCAGTACTTC. Its translation is CASSTRWGQEGYEQYF.

Details on this clone: Other DNA sequences of this sample code for an identical CDR3. The V call is TRBV28, the J call TRBJ1-1, with 7 bases matching TRBD1. Germline CDR1 is MDHEN and CDR2 is SYDVKM. The CDR3 runs 15 residues. With 4 bases clipped from V and 3 bases from J, the junction kept 8 bases outside the gene matches. CDR3 protein: CASSSSHTGDTEAFF. The CDR3 DNA reads TGTGCCAGCAGTTCATCACACACAGGGGACACTGAAGCTTTCTTT.

Of note for this clone: The junction and the germline gene differ at one end; a read error may be behind it. This chain joins TRBV30 and TRBJ1-2; no firm D call. Germline assignment: CDR1 GTSNPN and CDR2 SVGIG (reference sequence). The CDR3 is 11 amino acids. This chain's CDR3 is CAWSLTDKPYF. The CDR3, as DNA: TGTGCCTGGAGTCTAACTGACAAGCCTTACTTC.

This clone was seen a few times. The chain joins TRBV19 to TRBJ2-1; 7 positions agree with TRBD1. Germline trimming cut 4 bases from V and 6 bases from J; bases unmatched to any gene: 9. Germline CDR1 reads LNHDA; CDR2 reads SQIVND (reference sequence). The CDR3 length is 15 residues. This CDR3 reads CASSNPDRFSNEQFF. CDR3 DNA sequence: TGTGCCAGTAGTAACCCGGACAGGTTCAGCAATGAGCAGTTCTTC.

The rearrangement uses TRBV21-1 and TRBJ2-1; the DNA was not used to check the table's D call, TRBD2. TRBV21-1 is a known pseudogene. CDR3 length equals 16 residues. The CDR3: CASSKDPSGKQDEQFF. The CDR3 DNA follows: TGTGCCAGCAGCAAAGATCCTAGCGGGAAGCAGGATGAGCAGTTCTTC.

The CDR3 DNA sequence: TGTGCCAGCAGCGTGACAGGGGGAAGTCAGGGGGAGACCCAGTACTTC. Protein sequence: CASSVTGGSQGETQYF. V gene TRBV9 combines with J gene TRBJ2-5; 9 nucleotides line up with TRBD1. The CDR3 covers 16 residues. Germline trimming cut 2 bases from V and 5 bases from J; bases unmatched to any gene: 10. Germline loops: CDR1 SGDLS, CDR2 YYNGEE. The whole variable domain, remainder taken from reference TRBV9 and TRBJ2-5, is DSGVTQTPKHLITATGQRVTLRCSPRSGDLSVYWYQQSLDQGLQFLIQYYNGEERAKGNILERFSAQQFPDLHSELNLSSLELGDSALYFCASSVTGGSQGETQYFGPGTRLLVL.

The chain employs TRBV11-1 and TRBJ2-1, with a possible D match to TRBD1 (6 bases). Germline V lookup: CDR1 SGHAT, CDR2 FQDESV (reference sequence). Trimming stripped 6 bases from V and 0 bases from J, with 12 bases between. The CDR3 runs 15 residues. CDR3 in DNA: TGTGCCAGCAGTTCGAGGGGGAGCTCCTACAATGAGCAGTTCTTC. Translating it yields CASSSRGSSYNEQFF.

This clone was counted only a few times. The V gene is TRBV6-5, the J gene TRBJ2-2; TRBD2 is a possible D gene (6 bases). The germline V gene has CDR1 MNHEY and CDR2 SVGAGI. Trimming removed 4 bases at V and 3 bases at J, with 9 bases between. The CDR3 spans 14 residues. CDR3 sequence reads: CASSSSAYTGELFF. DNA for the CDR3: TGTGCCAGCAGTTCTAGCGCATACACCGGGGAGCTGTTTTTT.

This clone was seen once. The chain links TRBV7-2 to TRBJ2-4, with D possibly matching TRBD1 (6 bases). The CDR3 is 15 residues long. The V gene lost 5 bases and the J gene lost 0 bases, with 11 bases spanning the gap. Germline CDR1 and CDR2: SGHTA and FQGNSA. CDR3 sequence reads: CASSVDRLAKNIQYF. CDR3 nucleotide sequence: TGTGCCAGCAGCGTGGACAGACTAGCCAAAAACATTCAGTACTTC. Together with reference TRBV7-2 and TRBJ2-4, the CDR3 gives the full variable domain: GAGVSQSPSNKVTEKGKDVELRCDPISGHTALYWYRQSLGQGLEFLIYFQGNSAPDKSGLPSDRFSAERTGGSVSTLTIQRTQQEDSAVYLCASSVDRLAKNIQYFGAGTRLSVL.

V is TRBV28 and J is TRBJ1-6; no reliable D call. Trimming took off 3 bases at V and 8 bases at J, with 5 bases between the two ends. The germline CDR1 and CDR2 sequences are MDHEN and SYDVKM. CDR3 length equals 12 residues. This CDR3 is CASSFEYSPLHF. CDR3 nucleotides: TGTGCCAGCAGTTTTGAGTATTCACCCCTCCACTTT.

CDR3 sequence reads: CASSRIGDSYGYTF. The CDR3, as DNA: TGTGCCAGCAGCCGAATAGGGGACAGTTATGGCTACACCTTC. The rearrangement joins TRBV7-2 to TRBJ1-2, with 7 nucleotides matching TRBD1. The V segment lost 5 bases and the J segment 5 bases; nucleotides outside the gene matches: 8. This CDR3 spans 14 amino acids. CDR1 is SGHTA, CDR2 FQGNSA, per germline.

The chain links TRBV7-9 to TRBJ1-1; TRBD1 matches 7 bases. The germline V gene has CDR1 SEHNR and CDR2 FQNEAQ (reference sequence). Trimming removed 5 bases from V and 4 bases from J; junction bases left unmatched: 4. CDR3 length: 13 amino acids. The CDR3 region has the DNA TGTGCCAGCAGCACAAACAGGGGCACTGAAGCTTTCTTT. This gives the protein CASSTNRGTEAFF.

This chain links TRBV7-2 with TRBJ1-2; 12 bases agree with TRBD1. The V and J ends lost 5 bases and 3 bases, in that order; junction bases with no gene match: 13. The CDR3 length is 18 residues. CDR1 and CDR2 (germline): SGHTA, FQGNSA. The CDR3 DNA sequence: TGTGCCAGCAGCCGTTCCGGGACAGGGGGCGGATGGGACTATGGCTACACCTTC. It codes for CASSRSGTGGGWDYGYTF. The whole variable domain, filled in from reference TRBV7-2 and TRBJ1-2, reads GAGVSQSPSNKVTEKGKDVELRCDPISGHTALYWYRQSLGQGLEFLIYFQGNSAPDKSGLPSDRFSAERTGGSVSTLTIQRTQQEDSAVYLCASSRSGTGGGWDYGYTFGSGTRLTVV.

This chain's CDR3 is CASSPRRRESTDTQYF. CDR3 bases: TGTGCCAGCAGCCCACGTCGACGGGAGAGCACAGATACGCAGTATTTT. The chain combines TRBV27 with TRBJ2-3, with a tentative D call TRBD2 (6 bases). Per the germline V gene, CDR1 is MNHEY and CDR2 is SMNVEV (reference sequence). V lost 6 bases and J lost 0, with 16 bases in between. The CDR3 extends over 16 amino acids.

The rearrangement joins TRBV6-4 to TRBJ2-1; 10 bases align to TRBD2. The V segment lost 6 bases and the J segment 4 bases; nucleotides outside the gene matches: 15. The CDR3 is 18 amino acids. Germline V CDR1 and CDR2: MRHNA, SNTAGT. CDR3 residues: CASSDGVAGGPPYNEQFF. CDR3 bases: TGTGCCAGCAGCGACGGAGTAGCGGGAGGTCCCCCTTACAATGAGCAGTTCTTC.

This rearrangement joins TRBV27 to TRBJ1-1; possibly TRBD1 for D (5 bases). V gave up 2 bases and J gave up 6 bases, with 10 bases separating them. The germline V gene encodes CDR1 MNHEY and CDR2 SMNVEV (reference sequence). The CDR3 consists of 13 residues. CDR3 nucleotide sequence: TGTGCCAGCAGTTTACCAGGACAACCTGAAGCTTTCTTT. Its protein is CASSLPGQPEAFF.

This clone has more than one count but fewer than ten. V is TRBV21-1 and J is TRBJ2-1; TRBD1 is the table's D call, not checked against the DNA. TRBV21-1 is an annotated pseudogene. The CDR3 has 14 residues. The DNA of the CDR3 is TGTGCCAGCAGGAGACAGGGGGCGGACAATGAGCAGTTCTTC. This translates into CASRRQGADNEQFF.

V is TRBV4-3 and J is TRBJ2-5; D uncertain. The DNA end favors TRBJ2-7, so the J call may be wrong. The CDR3 spans 13 residues. CDR1 LGHNA and CDR2 YSLEER come from the germline V gene. The CDR3: CASSQDIRNEQYF. In nucleotides, the CDR3 is TGCGCCAGCAGCCAAGATATAAGAAACGAGCAGTACTTC.

The V call is TRBV28, the J call TRBJ2-5, with D maybe TRBD1 (6 bases). From germline, CDR1 is MDHEN and CDR2 SYDVKM. Trimming cost V 6 bases and J 1 base, with 15 bases left between them. The CDR3 is 15 amino acids. The CDR3 sequence is CASSPPTGGQETQYF. Here the CDR3 DNA reads TGTGCCAGCAGCCCTCCGACAGGAGGCCAAGAGACCCAGTACTTC.

The V and J genes are TRBV7-6 and TRBJ2-7; no firm D call. This CDR3 has 11 residues. CDR1 SGHVS and CDR2 FNYEAQ come from the germline V gene. The germline V and J ends were trimmed by 6 bases and 3 bases, with 6 bases remaining between them. Here the CDR3 reads CASSVGYEQYF. The CDR3 DNA follows: TGTGCCAGCAGTGTCGGCTACGAGCAGTACTTC.

The chain recombines TRBV6-5 with TRBJ2-1; the D is unclear. The V end lost 2 bases, the J end lost 5 bases, and 7 bases lay between the germline ends. The CDR3 is 13 amino acids. Per germline, CDR1 MNHEY and CDR2 SVGAGI. Here the CDR3 DNA reads TGTGCCAGCAGTTACACACCCGACAATGAGCAGTTCTTC. It specifies CASSYTPDNEQFF.

This clone was detected once. One junction end does not reproduce the germline sequence, and a read error may be involved. The chain combines TRBV25-1 with TRBJ2-2; possible D gene TRBD2, 5 bases. This CDR3 is 13 amino acids long. Germline CDR1 reads MGHDK; CDR2 reads SYGVNS. Here the CDR3 DNA reads TGTGCCGGCAGTGAGGGCGGGTCCGGGGAGCTGTTTTTT. This sequence encodes CAGSEGGSGELFF.

CDR3 sequence reads: CASSLRGQGVAGELFF. CDR3 coding DNA: TGTGCCAGCAGTTTACGAGGGCAGGGGGTGGCCGGGGAGCTGTTTTTT. The V gene is TRBV28, the J gene TRBJ2-2, with 7 nucleotides matching TRBD1. The germline gives CDR1 MDHEN, CDR2 SYDVKM. Trimming took 2 bases from V and 6 from J; bases not matched to a gene: 9. The CDR3 sequence is 16 residues long.

The rearrangement links TRBV28 to TRBJ2-7; D is possibly TRBD1 (6 bases). There are 14 residues in the CDR3. The germline V gene has CDR1 MDHEN and CDR2 SYDVKM. The V end lost 2 bases, the J end lost 1 base, and 9 bases lay between the germline ends. In DNA, the CDR3 is TGTGCCAGCAGTTTACAGGGGAATTCCTACGAGCAGTACTTC. Protein product: CASSLQGNSYEQYF.

This clone was picked up one time. This chain joins TRBV7-9 and TRBJ2-7; 14 positions agree with TRBD2. Germline V gene data show CDR1 as SEHNR and CDR2 as FQNEAQ (reference sequence). The CDR3 is 18 residues long. Trimming removed 3 bases from V and 1 base from J; junction bases left unmatched: 8. For the CDR3, the DNA is TGTGCCAGCAGCTTTCCCGGGACTAGCGGGAGTGGGTCCTACGAGCAGTACTTC. Translation gives CASSFPGTSGSGSYEQYF. Filled out from reference TRBV7-9 and TRBJ2-7, the complete variable domain reads DTGVSQNPRHKITKRGQNVTFRCDPISEHNRLYWYRQTLGQGPEFLTYFQNEAQLEKSRLLSDRFSAERPKGSFSTLEIQRTEQGDSAMYLCASSFPGTSGSGSYEQYFGPGTRLTVT.

The gene calls are TRBV2 and TRBJ2-3, with D maybe TRBD2 (5 bases). Trimming shortened V by 6 bases and J by 1 base, and 11 bases separated the two germline ends. The length of the CDR3 is 14 residues. CDR1 SNHLY and CDR2 FYNNEI come from the germline V gene. The CDR3 here is CASRPERGTDTQYF. The CDR3 DNA reads as TGTGCCAGCAGGCCGGAGAGGGGCACAGATACGCAGTATTTT.

V is TRBV6-1 and J is TRBJ2-1, with D unclear. V was clipped by 2 bases and J by 4 bases, with 3 bases between them. The CDR3 consists of 12 residues. Germline CDR1 and CDR2: MNHNS and SASEGT. The CDR3 loop reads CASSERYNEQFF. The CDR3 coding sequence is TGTGCCAGCAGTGAACGGTACAATGAGCAGTTCTTC.